Listed below are T cell receptor beta chains from one sample, sequenced in a study of control samples from healthy donors and cancer patients. TCRdb keeps only in-frame clones here, not all; method: immunoSEQ multiplex PCR. The top ten clones hold roughly 7% of a sample with around 82,000 clones, roughly 90% of them seen once. The specimen was blood. These receptors came from a man aged 45-65 years in good health. Each CDR3 is given with its conserved first and last residue. The order of the fields is clone size, J gene, D gene, V gene, CDR3 DNA, CDR3 protein. A D gene is named only where the DNA matches it firmly. Only part of the rows carry a size: once, few, many, or a class if the clone is expanded.

>NA|TRBJ1-2|TRBD1|TRBV11-2
TGTGCCAGCAGCCGCACGGGGACAGGGGATGGCTATGGCTACACCTTC
CASSRTGTGDGYGYTF
>few|TRBJ1-2|NA|TRBV4-2
TGTGCCAGCAGCCAAGATTCCGGGAACGACTATGGCTACACCTTC
CASSQDSGNDYGYTF
>NA|TRBJ1-2|NA|TRBV27
TGTGCCAGCAGTTTAACCAACTCCCCCGGGAGCTATGGCTACACCTTC
CASSLTNSPGSYGYTF
>NA|TRBJ2-7|NA|TRBV20-1
TGCAGTGCTAGTTGGGACTACGAGCAGTACTTC
CSASWDYEQYF
>NA|TRBJ2-3|NA|TRBV7-9
TGTGCCAGCAGCGCAGGGGGAGGCTCCCTGCCAGATACGCAGTATTTT
CASSAGGGSLPDTQYF
>NA|TRBJ2-1|NA|TRBV6-2/TRBV6-3
TGTGCCAGCAGTTCCGGAGGGGCCCGATCCTACAATGAGCAGTTCTTC
CASSSGGARSYNEQFF
>NA|TRBJ2-7|TRBD2|TRBV30
TGTGCCTGGAGTTGGCGGGGGGGCTCCTACGAGCAGTACTTC
CAWSWRGGSYEQYF
>NA|TRBJ2-7|TRBD2|TRBV6-1
TGTGCCAGCAGTGAAGCGGGGGGGGGTTACGAGCAGTACTTC
CASSEAGGGYEQYF
>NA|TRBJ1-3|NA|TRBV5-5
TGTGCCAGCAGCTTGGACAGCCGTGGAAACACCATATATTTT
CASSLDSRGNTIYF
>NA|TRBJ2-3|NA|TRBV5-1
TGCGCCAGCAGCTCCTTCAGGGGCCGTACAGATACGCAGTATTTT
CASSSFRGRTDTQYF
>NA|TRBJ2-7|TRBD1|TRBV5-8
TGTGCCAGCAGGGGGCCGGGACAGGGTATCAACGAGCAGTACTTC
CASRGPGQGINEQYF
>NA|TRBJ1-1|NA|TRBV29-1
TGCAGCGTCTCAACTGACACTGAAGCTTTCTTT
CSVSTDTEAFF
>NA|TRBJ2-5|TRBD1|TRBV5-1
TGCGCCAGCAACACGGCCCCGGGACAGGGATGGGGGACCCAGTACTTC
CASNTAPGQGWGTQYF
>NA|TRBJ2-4|TRBD2|TRBV7-2
TGTGCCAGCAGCTTAAGGCCTGTGGCTAGCGGGGGGGCCCGGAACATTCAGTACTTC
CASSLRPVASGGARNIQYF
>NA|TRBJ1-2|TRBD1|TRBV27
TGTGCCAGCAGTACCTTTACAGGGGACTATGGCTACACCTTC
CASSTFTGDYGYTF
>NA|TRBJ2-2|TRBD2|TRBV10-1
TGCGCCAGCAGTGCGCCTAGCGGGGGAATCACCGGGGAGCTGTTTTTT
CASSAPSGGITGELFF
>NA|TRBJ1-2|NA|TRBV12-5
TGTGCTAGTGGTTTTTCAGGGTTGGGGAACTATGGCTACACCTTC
CASGFSGLGNYGYTF
>once|TRBJ2-2|TRBD2|TRBV5-5
TGTGCCAGCAGCTTGGAGTCCGCGGGGGGCCCCGGGGAGCTGTTTTTT
CASSLESAGGPGELFF
>NA|TRBJ1-1|NA|TRBV10-3
TGTGCCATCAGTGAGTCCCAAGGGACGGCGAACACTGAAGCTTTCTTT
CAISESQGTANTEAFF
>NA|TRBJ1-1|NA|TRBV6-5
TGTGCCAGCAGTTACTCTTCGGGGATGAACACTGAAGCTTTCTTT
CASSYSSGMNTEAFF
>NA|TRBJ2-3|TRBD2|TRBV20-1
TGCAGTGCTAGTCCTAGCGGACGCACAGATACGCAGTATTTT
CSASPSGRTDTQYF
>once|TRBJ2-7|NA|TRBV4-2
TGTGCCAGCAGCCAAGATCACGGGGGTTCTACCGAGCAGTACTTC
CASSQDHGGSTEQYF
>NA|TRBJ2-4|NA|TRBV5-1
TGCGCCAGCAGCCGGGACACACTATTGAAAAACATTCAGTACTTC
CASSRDTLLKNIQYF
>NA|TRBJ2-5|TRBD2|TRBV6-1
TGTGCCAGCAGTGAAAGGGGGACTAGCGGGGGAGTTCCCTCAGAGACCCAGTACTTC
CASSERGTSGGVPSETQYF
>NA|TRBJ1-5|NA|TRBV19
TGTGCCAGTAGACCCGGGCCCGATAGCAATCAGCCCCAGCATTTT
CASRPGPDSNQPQHF
>NA|TRBJ2-3|NA|TRBV24-1
TGTGCCACCAGTGAAAGGTTCGCAGATACGCAGTATTTT
CATSERFADTQYF
>NA|TRBJ1-4|NA|TRBV21-1
TGTGCCAGCAGCAAAACGGCCCTCCGGGTCTCAACTAATGAAAAACTGTTTTTT
CASSKTALRVSTNEKLFF
>NA|TRBJ2-1|NA|TRBV27
TGTGCCAGCAGCCTCGGGGTCGCCTCCTACAATGAGCAGTTCTTC
CASSLGVASYNEQFF
>NA|TRBJ2-2|NA|TRBV6-6
TGTGCCAGCGGCCCGGGGAGTCGTAGGACCGGGGAGCTGTTTTTT
CASGPGSRRTGELFF
>NA|TRBJ2-7|NA|TRBV18
TGTGCCAGCTCACCACCTTCAGCTTACGAGCAGTACTTC
CASSPPSAYEQYF
>NA|TRBJ2-5|TRBD1|TRBV7-2
TGTGCCAGCAGCTTGGACAGGGGGGAAGAGACCCAGTACTTC
CASSLDRGEETQYF
>NA|TRBJ2-1|TRBD2|TRBV10-1
TGCGCCAGCAGTGATGTTAGCGGGGGGTACAATGAGCAGTTCTTC
CASSDVSGGYNEQFF
>NA|TRBJ1-2|NA|TRBV5-4
TGTGCCAGCAGCTCCGGACAGAACTATGGCTACACCTTC
CASSSGQNYGYTF
>NA|TRBJ2-1|NA|TRBV5-1
TGCGCCAGCAGCGGCGGACGGTCCAATGAGCAGTTCTTC
CASSGGRSNEQFF
>NA|TRBJ1-3|NA|TRBV9
TGTGCCAGCAGCGGGGATCTCGGAAACACCATATATTTT
CASSGDLGNTIYF
>NA|TRBJ1-3|NA|TRBV27
TGTGCCAGCAGTTTAACCCCTCTGTCTAACACCATATATTTT
CASSLTPLSNTIYF
>NA|TRBJ2-5|NA|TRBV6-2/TRBV6-3
TGTGCCAGCAGTTCACGGGCTAGCTGGCAAGAGACCCAGTACTTC
CASSSRASWQETQYF
>few|TRBJ1-1|NA|TRBV12-5
TGTGCTAGTGGTTTCGGCATTCTTGAAGCTTTCTTT
CASGFGILEAFF
>once|TRBJ1-1|NA|TRBV27
TGTGCCAGCAGTTATAGGGCGGTGAACACTGAAGCTTTCTTT
CASSYRAVNTEAFF
>once|TRBJ2-2|TRBD1|TRBV2
TGTGCCAGCCAGGGACAGGGAGAGCTGTTTTTT
CASQGQGELFF
>NA|TRBJ2-3|TRBD2|TRBV7-6
TGTGCCAGCAGCCCCACTCGGGAGACTAGCCCAACGCAGTATTTT
CASSPTRETSPTQYF
>NA|TRBJ2-2|TRBD2|TRBV2
TGTGCCAGCACCACACCCGGGGGGGCGAACACCGGGGAGCTGTTTTTT
CASTTPGGANTGELFF
>NA|TRBJ1-1|TRBD1|TRBV6-5
TGTGCCAGCAGGGGACAGACATTCTCCGGTGAAGCTTTCTTT
CASRGQTFSGEAFF
>NA|TRBJ2-5|TRBD2|TRBV2
TGTGCCAGCAATCCTAGGACTAGCGGAGAGACCCAGTACTTC
CASNPRTSGETQYF
>NA|TRBJ1-4|NA|TRBV30
TGTGCCTGGAGTGCAACTAGTTGGGGTAATGAAAAACTGTTTTTT
CAWSATSWGNEKLFF
>NA|TRBJ1-2|NA|TRBV2
TGTGCCAGCGGGGCTTTGTATGGCTACACCTTC
CASGALYGYTF
>NA|TRBJ1-1|NA|TRBV19
TGTGCCAGTAGTATAGTGAGATTGACATCCACTGAAGCTTTCTTT
CASSIVRLTSTEAFF
>NA|TRBJ1-1|NA|TRBV11-3
TGTGCCAGCAGCTTAGCCCCTCGGACTGAAGCTTTCTTT
CASSLAPRTEAFF
>NA|TRBJ1-5|TRBD1|TRBV19
TGTGCCACCCGACAGGGGCGACATAGCAATCAGCCCCAGCATTTT
CATRQGRHSNQPQHF
>NA|TRBJ2-5|TRBD1|TRBV6-6
TGTGCCAGCAGTCCCGGGACAGGACAGGAGACCCAGTACTTC
CASSPGTGQETQYF
>NA|TRBJ2-5|TRBD1|TRBV5-8
TGTGCCAGCAGCTTATTTCGGGACAGCCAAGAGACCCAGTACTTC
CASSLFRDSQETQYF
>NA|TRBJ1-5|NA|TRBV9
TGTGCCAGCAGCGTAGACGCGGACCAGCCCCAGCATTTT
CASSVDADQPQHF